The 31 T cell receptor beta chains reported below all come from one sample, sequenced in a study of Graves' ophthalmopathy and Graves' hyperthyroidism. Investigators amplified TCR beta CDR3 regions from RNA transcripts. HTBI primers were used in a first-round RT-PCR, which preceded a second-round multiplex PCR. TCRdb reprocessed the multiplex PCR reads with MiXCR, giving one entry per CDR3 protein. The table lists 350,000 or so distinct CDR3 sequences, roughly a sixth of them singletons, with 9% to 15% in the top ten. Source material: peripheral blood. The receptors were sampled from an adult man with Graves' ophthalmopathy.

This clonotype has at least ten counts. The chain joins TRBV5-1 to TRBJ1-2; 11 nucleotides agree with TRBD1. CDR1 is SGHRS, CDR2 YFSETQ, per germline. The ends lost 4 bases at V and 6 bases at J; junction bases unmatched: 8. This CDR3 contains 15 residues. The CDR3 DNA reads as TGCGCCAGCAGCGAAAGGACAGGGGGCGGCGATGGCTACACCTTC. Its protein is CASSERTGGGDGYTF.

This clonotype was counted ten times or more. The chain joins TRBV4-1 to TRBJ2-7; TRBD1 might be the D (6 bases). This CDR3 has 14 amino acids. Trimming cost V 2 bases and J 3 bases, with 11 bases left between them. The germline gives CDR1 MGHRA, CDR2 YSYEKL. This CDR3 is CASSQMDSSYEQYF. The CDR3 DNA reads TGCGCCAGCAGCCAAATGGACAGCAGCTACGAGCAGTACTTC.

This clonotype appeared many times. The chain recombines TRBV4-3 with TRBJ2-2; 10 bases line up with TRBD1. Trimming at V came to 3 bases and at J to 6 bases, leaving 7 bases not matched to a gene. This CDR3 region has 16 residues. The V gene's germline CDR1 is LGHNA and CDR2 YSLEER. CDR3 protein: CASSQGTGASAGELFF. CDR3 DNA sequence: TGCGCCAGCAGCCAGGGGACAGGGGCCTCGGCCGGGGAGCTGTTTTTT.

This clonotype has at least ten counts. V gene TRBV5-1 combines with J gene TRBJ1-3; a weak D match, TRBD1 (6 bases). CDR3 length: 13 residues. The V end was cut by 7 bases, the J end by 4 bases, with 12 bases between. CDR1 and CDR2 (germline): SGHRS, YFSETQ. As DNA, the CDR3 is TGCGCCAGCGCAACAGGGTACGGAAACACCATATATTTT. This translates into CASATGYGNTIYF.

This clonotype was seen at least ten times. A read error may produce the germline difference seen at one junction end. The chain uses TRBV5-1 and TRBJ2-7; 8 bases match TRBD2. Per germline, CDR1 SGHRS and CDR2 YFSETQ. This CDR3 contains 19 residues. This chain's CDR3 is CASSFNRDATSVISDEQYF. The DNA of the CDR3 is TGCGCCAGCAGCTTCAACAGGGATGCGACTAGCGTAATCTCCGACGAGCAGTACTTC.

The chain joins TRBV6-2 or TRBV6-3 to TRBJ2-2; TRBD2 matches at 14 bases. The J segment lost 4 bases and the V segment lost 5 bases, leaving 15 bases of the junction unmatched. CDR1 and CDR2 from the germline V gene are MNHEY and SVGEGT. The CDR3 runs 20 residues. CDR3 sequence: CASSPSAFPGLAGATGELFF. The CDR3, as DNA: TGTGCCAGCAGTCCTTCAGCATTCCCGGGACTAGCGGGAGCCACCGGGGAGCTGTTTTTT.

This clonotype was observed many times. The CDR3 protein is CASSLIYQGRRSAGELFF. The CDR3 bases are TGTGCCAGCAGTTTAATTTATCAGGGCCGAAGGTCGGCCGGGGAGCTGTTTTTT. The genes are TRBV28 and TRBJ2-2; D might be TRBD1 (5 bases). V was trimmed by 2 bases and J by 6 bases, leaving 22 bases between them. Per germline, CDR1 MDHEN and CDR2 SYDVKM. The CDR3 totals 18 residues.

The V call is TRBV12-3 or TRBV12-4, the J call TRBJ2-5; no reliable D call. The CDR3 totals 12 residues. V lost 6 bases and J 3 bases, leaving 8 bases between the germline ends. The CDR3 loop is CASRDRKETQYF. Written as DNA, the CDR3 is TGTGCCAGCAGGGACCGGAAAGAGACCCAGTACTTC.

V and J are TRBV12-3 or TRBV12-4 and TRBJ2-7; 8 positions match TRBD2. V trimming: 2 bases; J trimming: 2 bases; junction bases outside the gene matches: 5. This CDR3 is 15 amino acids long. CDR3 residues: CASSLLSGSTYEQYF. The CDR3 DNA follows: TGTGCCAGCAGTTTACTCAGCGGGAGCACCTACGAGCAGTACTTC.

This clonotype has a count of ten or more. The chain has TRBV5-1 and TRBJ1-1; 8 positions agree with TRBD1. CDR1 SGHRS and CDR2 YFSETQ come from the germline V gene. Trimming took 0 bases from V and 0 from J; bases not matched to a gene: 4. The CDR3 totals 16 residues. The DNA for the CDR3 is TGCGCCAGCAGCTTGGACAGGGGGGCCATGAACACTGAAGCTTTCTTT. This codes for CASSLDRGAMNTEAFF.

Ten or more counts support this clonotype. V usage is TRBV3-1 and J usage is TRBJ2-2; the D gene is possibly TRBD2 (6 bases). CDR1 is LGHDT, CDR2 YNNKEL, per germline (reference sequence). The ends were cut back, 0 bases at V and 5 bases at J, with 13 bases in the middle. The CDR3 is made up of 16 amino acids. The CDR3 DNA reads as TGTGCCAGCAGCCAAGATTGGCGGGAAGCTACCGGGGAGCTGTTTTTT. Translating gives CASSQDWREATGELFF. The whole variable domain, remainder taken from reference TRBV3-1 and TRBJ2-2, is DTAVSQTPKYLVTQMGNDKSIKCEQNLGHDTMYWYKQDSKKFLKIMFSYNNKELIINETVPNRFSPKSPDKAHLNLHINSLELGDSAVYFCASSQDWREATGELFFGEGSRLTVL.

This clonotype was picked up many times. This chain links TRBV12-3 or TRBV12-4 with TRBJ1-2, with D perhaps matching TRBD1 (5 bases). Trimming took 7 bases from V and 2 from J, leaving 14 bases between them. This CDR3 has 14 amino acids. CDR3 residues: CASNPGRKNYGYTF. For the CDR3, the DNA is TGTGCCAGCAATCCGGGACGGAAGAACTATGGCTACACCTTC.

This rearrangement joins TRBV11-1 to TRBJ2-7; 8 bases line up with TRBD1. V shed 5 bases and J 1 base; nucleotides not matched to a gene: 13. Germline CDR1 reads SGHAT; CDR2 reads FQDESV (reference sequence). This CDR3 contains 17 residues. In nucleotides, the CDR3 is TGTGCCAGCAGCGACGTCCCGGGACAGGATATGTCCTACGAGCAGTACTTC. This encodes CASSDVPGQDMSYEQYF.

This clonotype was observed a handful of times. CDR3 nucleotides: TGTGCCAGCAGTGAAAACGGCCTAGGGAGGGGATGGAATTCACCCCTCCACTTT. It codes for CASSENGLGRGWNSPLHF. V gene TRBV6-1 combines with J gene TRBJ1-6; D may be TRBD1 (5 bases). The CDR3 loop spans 18 amino acids. V was trimmed by 2 bases and J by 7 bases, leaving 21 bases between them. The germline CDR1 and CDR2 sequences are MNHNS and SASEGT.

In DNA form, the CDR3 reads TGTGCCAGCACCCCGGGACAAACAACGAACACCGGGGAGCTGTTTTTT. It is translated as CASTPGQTTNTGELFF. J is TRBJ2-2 and V is TRBV6-1; TRBD1 might be the D (6 bases). From germline, CDR1 is MNHNS and CDR2 SASEGT. The germline V and J ends were trimmed by 7 bases and 0 bases, with 15 bases remaining between them. This CDR3 contains 16 residues.

At least ten counts were recorded for this clonotype. The rearrangement uses TRBV2 and TRBJ2-5; 9 bases align to TRBD2. Germline CDR1 is SNHLY and CDR2 is FYNNEI. The J segment lost 2 bases and the V segment lost 11 bases, leaving 12 bases of the junction unmatched. The CDR3 has 15 amino acids. The CDR3, as DNA: TGTGCCGGGGGACTAGCTTCTAGATTACAAGAGACCCAGTACTTC. It codes for CAGGLASRLQETQYF. The full variable domain, with the rest looked up from reference TRBV2 and TRBJ2-5, is EPEVTQTPSHQVTQMGQEVILRCVPISNHLYFYWYRQILGQKVEFLVSFYNNEISEKSEIFDDQFSVERPDGSNFTLKIRSTKLEDSAMYFCAGGLASRLQETQYFGPGTRLLVL.

Many counts were recorded for this clonotype. The V call is TRBV12-3 or TRBV12-4, the J call TRBJ1-2, with 9 bases fitting TRBD1. V trimming: 5 bases; J trimming: 5 bases; junction bases outside the gene matches: 6. The CDR3 is 14 residues long. The CDR3 coding sequence is TGTGCCAGCAGTCTGACAGGGGGACAATATGGCTACACCTTC. Translating gives CASSLTGGQYGYTF.

Ten or more counts support this clonotype. This chain connects TRBV6-2 or TRBV6-3 to TRBJ2-2, with a tentative D call TRBD2 (6 bases). Germline CDR1 MNHEY, CDR2 SVGEGT. This CDR3 contains 13 residues. V lost 10 bases and J 1 base, leaving 10 bases between the germline ends. Here the CDR3 DNA reads TGTGCCACCGGGACTCAGAACACCGGGGAGCTGTTTTTT. It translates to CATGTQNTGELFF.

This clonotype has a count of ten or more. The V gene is TRBV12-3 or TRBV12-4, the J gene TRBJ2-2; D call uncertain. CDR3 length equals 15 residues. V shed 2 bases and J shed 7 bases, with 14 bases lying between them. The CDR3 region is CASSLTPAGYGELFF. In nucleotides, the CDR3 is TGTGCCAGCAGTTTAACCCCCGCCGGTTACGGGGAGCTGTTTTTT.

This clonotype showed up many times. The rearrangement uses TRBV2 and TRBJ1-5; no definite D call. Trimming removed 4 bases at V and 5 bases at J, with 9 bases between. CDR1 is SNHLY, CDR2 FYNNEI, per germline. The CDR3 sequence is 13 residues long. The CDR3 here is CASSVGFDQPQHF. The CDR3 DNA sequence: TGTGCCAGCAGTGTAGGGTTCGATCAGCCCCAGCATTTT.

This clonotype came up a few times. V is TRBV7-2 and J is TRBJ2-5; TRBD2 aligns across 10 bases. This CDR3 is built from 16 residues. From germline, CDR1 is SGHTA and CDR2 FQGNSA. V was clipped by 5 bases and J by 1 base; unmatched bases: 7. The DNA for the CDR3 is TGTGCCAGCAGCCCCCTAGCGGGGGCTCTCCAAGAGACCCAGTACTTC. Translated: CASSPLAGALQETQYF.

On this clonotype itself: A much larger clone lies one base from this, so it may be a read error. V and J are TRBV6-1 and TRBJ2-5; the D call may be TRBD1 or TRBD2 (5 bases each). The CDR3 sequence is 14 residues long. Trimming removed 9 bases from V and 5 bases from J, with 19 bases in between. The germline gives CDR1 MNHNS, CDR2 SASEGT. CDR3 residues: CARGVKRGQETQYF. The CDR3 DNA follows: TGTGCCAGAGGAGTTAAGAGGGGTCAGGAGACCCAGTACTTC.

This clonotype was observed a handful of times. V and J are TRBV12-3 or TRBV12-4 and TRBJ1-1; D gene unclear. There are 13 residues in the CDR3. The germline V and J ends were trimmed by 7 bases and 3 bases, with 12 bases remaining between them. The CDR3 nucleotides are TGTGCCAGCACCCCAGCGGCATACACTGAAGCTTTCTTT. Protein product: CASTPAAYTEAFF.

This clonotype was recorded at least ten times. This chain joins TRBV11-2 and TRBJ1-5; unclear D gene. Trimming stripped 0 bases from V and 2 bases from J, with 8 bases between. This CDR3 has 15 amino acids. Germline V gives CDR1 SGHAT, CDR2 FQNNGV. The CDR3: CASSLEREGNQPQHF. The CDR3 DNA is TGTGCCAGCAGCTTAGAAAGGGAAGGCAATCAGCCCCAGCATTTT.

This clonotype was seen repeatedly, ten times or more. This chain links TRBV28 with TRBJ1-1; D possibly corresponds to TRBD1 (5 bases). The CDR3 length is 15 residues. The germline CDR1 and CDR2 sequences are MDHEN and SYDVKM. Trimming cost V 10 bases and J 5 bases, with 23 bases left between them. CDR3 amino acids: CANQRLSGVPTEAFF. The CDR3 nucleotides read TGTGCCAATCAGCGCCTCTCGGGGGTTCCGACTGAAGCTTTCTTT.

This clonotype was counted at least ten times. The gene calls are TRBV6-2 or TRBV6-3 and TRBJ2-3; D is ambiguous. The germline V gene encodes CDR1 MNHEY and CDR2 SVGEGT. V was cut by 2 bases and J by 5 bases, with 17 bases left in between. The CDR3 sequence is 16 residues long. This CDR3 is CASSYTATTGRDTQYF. The CDR3 DNA reads as TGTGCCAGCAGTTACACAGCAACGACTGGACGAGATACGCAGTATTTT.

The V and J genes are TRBV15 and TRBJ1-5; the D gene is possibly TRBD1 (5 bases). Germline CDR1 LNHNV, CDR2 YYDKDF (reference sequence). Deletions cut 0 bases from V and 7 bases from J, with 10 bases between. The CDR3 covers 14 residues. CDR3 in amino acids: CATSRDWTHQPQHF. CDR3 in DNA: TGTGCCACCAGCAGAGATTGGACACACCAGCCCCAGCATTTT.

The gene calls are TRBV11-2 and TRBJ2-5, with D possibly matching TRBD1 (6 bases). There are 15 residues in the CDR3. Germline-derived CDR1 and CDR2 are SGHAT and FQNNGV. V gave up 5 bases and J gave up 2 bases, with 15 bases separating them. Here the CDR3 reads CASSPHPGQQETQYF. CDR3 DNA sequence: TGTGCCAGCAGCCCACACCCTGGACAGCAAGAGACCCAGTACTTC.

This clonotype was detected a few times. The chain is built from TRBV5-1 and TRBJ2-2; 9 bases fit TRBD2. Germline V CDR1 and CDR2: SGHRS, YFSETQ. The CDR3 totals 18 residues. V shed 6 bases, J shed 7 bases, and the junction held 19 bases outside the gene matches. This CDR3 is CASTIGLASSGRDGELFF. Written as DNA, the CDR3 is TGCGCCAGCACCATTGGACTAGCGAGCTCTGGGAGGGACGGGGAGCTGTTTTTT.

The chain links TRBV28 to TRBJ2-5; TRBD1 agrees at 7 bases. V shed 6 bases, J shed 6 bases, and the junction held 10 bases outside the gene matches. CDR1 and CDR2 (germline): MDHEN, SYDVKM. This CDR3 comprises 14 residues. CDR3 protein: CASSRRMGQQTQYF. The CDR3 DNA is TGTGCCAGCAGCAGACGGATGGGACAGCAGACCCAGTACTTC.

This clonotype was found many times. J is TRBJ1-5 and V is TRBV7-9, with 7 bases that match TRBD1. The CDR3 has 13 residues. Trimming cost V 7 bases and J 6 bases; bases outside gene matches: 6. Germline V CDR1 and CDR2: SEHNR, FQNEAQ (reference sequence). The CDR3 nucleotides read TGTGCCAGCACGCAGGGGGTGGGTCAGCCCCAGCATTTT. Its translation is CASTQGVGQPQHF.